This T cell receptor (beta chain) was sequenced in a study of blood T cell repertoires in COVID-19. V lost 6 bases and J lost 6; bases outside the gene matches: 8. In germline, CDR1 is SGHDT, CDR2 YYEEEE. CDR3 length equals 14 residues. Assay used: immunoSEQ multiplex PCR; TCRdb lists only in-frame clones, some missing. The data show about 180,000 clones, around 80% seen once. The sample was peripheral blood. The chain uses TRBV5-6 and TRBJ2-1, with 8 bases lining up with TRBD1. This clonotype originated in a human donor in a cohort sampled during active COVID-19. Here the CDR3 reads CASNDRGGINEQFF. CDR3 DNA sequence: TGTGCCAGCAACGACAGGGGAGGTATCAATGAGCAGTTCTTC.